These 16 T cell receptor beta chains were sequenced from one sample in a study of T cells in Graves' hyperthyroidism and ophthalmopathy. Amplified TCR beta CDR3 regions derived from RNA transcripts. First-round RT-PCR with HTBI primers amplified the TCR CDR3 region. Each CDR3 protein gets one entry after TCRdb re-called the multiplex PCR reads with MiXCR. The sample lists approximately 590,000 distinct CDR3 sequences; 40% to 55% were seen once. Sequencing was carried out using peripheral blood or thyroid tissue (not recorded which). The origin of the receptors is a woman aged 18 to 35 with Graves' hyperthyroidism.

This clonotype was counted a few times. The genes are TRBV7-8 and TRBJ1-5; D remains unclear. Germline lookup yields CDR1 SGHVS and CDR2 FQNEAQ. The CDR3 loop spans 16 amino acids. Deletions cut 7 bases from V and 1 base from J, with 17 bases between. The CDR3 is CASTSAPSVSNQPQHF. The CDR3 nucleotides read TGTGCCAGCACCTCAGCCCCATCAGTAAGCAATCAGCCCCAGCATTTT.

V is TRBV11-1 and J is TRBJ2-5, with a weak D call TRBD1 (5 bases). The CDR3 has 13 amino acids. Germline CDR1 and CDR2: SGHAT and FQDESV (reference sequence). The V end lost 8 bases, the J end lost 4 bases, and 14 bases lay between the germline ends. DNA of the CDR3: TGTGCCAGCCTTCCTAGGGGCGGAGAGACCCAGTACTTC. This sequence encodes CASLPRGGETQYF. Looking up the rest from reference TRBV11-1 and TRBJ2-5 gives the full variable domain: EAEVAQSPRYKITEKSQAVAFWCDPISGHATLYWYRQILGQGPELLVQFQDESVVDDSQLPKDRFSAERLKGVDSTLKIQPAELGDSAMYLCASLPRGGETQYFGPGTRLLVL.

The genes are TRBV19 and TRBJ1-1; D not certain. The CDR3 runs to 13 residues. V was pared by 8 bases and J by 2 bases, with 12 bases between. Germline CDR1 reads LNHDA; CDR2 reads SQIVND (reference sequence). CDR3 nucleotide sequence: TGTGCCAGTTTCAAAACGCCAAACACTGAAGCTTTCTTT. Amino acid sequence: CASFKTPNTEAFF.

V usage is TRBV11-1 and J usage is TRBJ2-7, with 10 nucleotides matching TRBD2. The CDR3 runs 14 residues. V was pared by 5 bases and J by 4 bases, with 5 bases of the junction left unmatched. Per the germline V gene, CDR1 is SGHAT and CDR2 is FQDESV (reference sequence). The CDR3 spells CASSPLSGRYEQYF. In DNA, the CDR3 is TGTGCCAGCAGCCCCCTTAGCGGGAGGTACGAGCAGTACTTC.

V gene TRBV20-1 combines with J gene TRBJ1-5; TRBD1 matches 10 bases. Germline CDR1 and CDR2: DFQATT and SNEGSKA (reference sequence). J was trimmed by 5 bases and V by 0 bases; bases with no gene match: 7. This CDR3 has 16 residues. Here the CDR3 DNA reads TGCAGTGCTAGAGATGTCAAGGGGACAGGGGATCAGCCCCAGCATTTT. Translation: CSARDVKGTGDQPQHF.

The V gene is TRBV7-9, the J gene TRBJ2-7; D tentatively fits TRBD1 or TRBD2 (5 bases each). V shed 5 bases and J shed 2 bases, with 16 bases lying between them. The CDR3 covers 15 residues. Germline-derived CDR1 and CDR2 are SEHNR and FQNEAQ (reference sequence). The CDR3 nucleotides read TGTGCCAGCAGCGCGTACGGGGCTTACCCCTACGAGCAGTACTTC. Translation gives CASSAYGAYPYEQYF.

The chain uses TRBV10-3 and TRBJ2-7, with D possibly being TRBD1 or TRBD2 (9 bases each). Trimming took 3 bases from V and 3 from J, leaving 18 bases between them. This CDR3 is built from 16 residues. Germline CDR1 ENHRY, CDR2 SYGVKD. The CDR3 DNA reads TGTGCCATCAGTGACTATAGCGGGGGACAGGGCTACGAGCAGTACTTC. It specifies CAISDYSGGQGYEQYF.

In the case of this clonotype: The germline gene is not matched at one end of the junction; a read error may be the cause. This chain uses TRBV7-2 with TRBJ2-6; 10 nucleotides match TRBD2. The CDR3 contains 16 residues. Germline V lookup: CDR1 SGHTA, CDR2 FQGNSA. The CDR3 DNA reads TGTGCCAGCAGCCTAGCGGGGGCTACTGGGGCCAACGTCCTGACTTTC. The encoded protein is CASSLAGATGANVLTF.

This clonotype was counted many times. The rearrangement joins TRBV7-8 to TRBJ1-6; D is uncertain. The CDR3 sequence is 14 residues long. The germline gives CDR1 SGHVS, CDR2 FQNEAQ. The V end was cut by 3 bases, the J end by 11 bases, with 14 bases between. CDR3 DNA sequence: TGTGCCAGCAGCTTGAGCGGCCTGGGAACACCCCTCCACTTT. Translation: CASSLSGLGTPLHF. The variable domain in full, completed from reference TRBV7-8 and TRBJ1-6, reads GAGVSQSPRYKVAKRGQDVALRCDPISGHVSLFWYQQALGQGPEFLTYFQNEAQLDKSGLPSDRFFAERPEGSVSTLKIQRTQQEDSAVYLCASSLSGLGTPLHFGNGTRLTVT.

The sample holds many counts of this clonotype. The chain has TRBV7-7 and TRBJ2-5; D remains ambiguous. Trimming shortened V by 8 bases and J by 3 bases, and 13 bases separated the two germline ends. This CDR3 spans 13 amino acids. From germline, CDR1 is SSHAT and CDR2 FNYEAQ (reference sequence). CDR3 residues: CASAPGSKETQYF. The CDR3 nucleotides are TGTGCCAGCGCACCCGGGTCTAAAGAGACCCAGTACTTC.

This clonotype was counted many times. J is TRBJ2-7 and V is TRBV6-5; D uncertain. The CDR3 totals 14 residues. V gave up 0 bases and J gave up 3 bases, with 9 bases separating them. Germline-derived CDR1 and CDR2 are MNHEY and SVGAGI. The CDR3 DNA follows: TGTGCCAGCAGTTACTCAGACAACTACTACGAGCAGTACTTC. Residues: CASSYSDNYYEQYF.

A few counts support this clonotype. The rearrangement links TRBV20-1 to TRBJ1-3; D is possibly TRBD1 (5 bases). The V end was cut by 5 bases, the J end by 4 bases, with 12 bases between. Germline loops: CDR1 DFQATT, CDR2 SNEGSKA (reference sequence). The CDR3 is 13 amino acids. The CDR3 loop is CSALGGPGNTIYF. CDR3 nucleotide sequence: TGCAGTGCTCTGGGGGGTCCGGGAAACACCATATATTTT.

Only one count was recorded for this clonotype. The genes are TRBV5-6 and TRBJ2-1; D is undetermined. Germline loops: CDR1 SGHDT, CDR2 YYEEEE. CDR3 size: 12 residues. Trimming stripped 6 bases from V and 6 bases from J, with 10 bases between. Here the CDR3 reads CASTILSNEQFF. DNA for the CDR3: TGTGCCAGCACCATACTAAGCAATGAGCAGTTCTTC.

V usage is TRBV10-3 and J usage is TRBJ1-5; 8 positions agree with TRBD1. Looked up from germline, CDR1 is ENHRY and CDR2 is SYGVKD. Trimming removed 6 bases from V and 3 bases from J; junction bases left unmatched: 10. The CDR3 is 16 amino acids. Written as DNA, the CDR3 is TGTGCCATCAGAGACAGGGGTTCCACTCTCAATCAGCCCCAGCATTTT. Residues: CAIRDRGSTLNQPQHF.

This clonotype was recorded many times. This chain uses TRBV7-9 with TRBJ1-1; no reliable D call. Germline loops: CDR1 SEHNR, CDR2 FQNEAQ (reference sequence). This CDR3 has 14 residues. Trimming removed 8 bases from V and 1 base from J, with 14 bases in between. The CDR3 loop is CASLRTPKNTEAFF. Written as DNA, the CDR3 is TGTGCCAGCCTCAGAACCCCAAAGAACACTGAAGCTTTCTTT.

The table lists this clonotype with many counts. The chain is built from TRBV10-3 and TRBJ1-2; D might be TRBD1 (5 bases). With 0 bases removed from V and 4 bases from J, the gap between germline ends came to 9 bases. Germline V CDR1 and CDR2: ENHRY, SYGVKD. The CDR3 consists of 14 residues. The CDR3 here is CAISESPGIYGYTF. In DNA form, the CDR3 reads TGTGCCATCAGTGAGTCCCCAGGGATCTATGGCTACACCTTC.